This record looks at one TCR beta chain sequence and its context. This clone's antigen is unknown. No much larger clonotype is one base removed from it; base qualities were not supplied. The entry originates in a study of T-cell reconstitution after alpha-beta-depleted transplantation in children (dated by TCRdb to the mid-2010s). With regard to the full study: The study quantitatively tracked T-cell immune reconstitution after TCRalphabeta/CD19-depleted allogeneic hematopoietic cell transplantation in children using TCR repertoire profiling.

Library creation used PCR. Sequencing was carried out with an Illumina HiSeq 2500. To normalize quantification of the TCRbeta repertoire, the TCR libraries were built with molecular barcoding that relied on unique molecular identifiers. TCRdb trimmed public reads at Q25 via fastp, called clones via MiXCR and kept in-frame beta chains. Every distinct CDR3 protein forms one entry, paired with its most common genes and DNA. This sample has about 540,000 distinct CDR3 sequences in its table, and around 20% of those were observed once. Together, the top ten hold 3.3% of the sample. This sequence originates from a human donor who donated a stem cell graft to a child with acute lymphoblastic leukemia. Sequences were derived from PBMCs from the stem cell graft donor, sampled from the stem cell graft.

The CDR3 amino acid sequence is: CASSLEGELFF. The DNA reads TGTGCCAGCAGCTTAGAGGGGGAGCTGTTTTTT. The chain joins TRBV11-2 to TRBJ2-2; no D gene call is confident. The germline V gene sets CDR1 to SGHAT and CDR2 to FQNNGV. Trimming at the junction amounts to 0 bases on V and 8 bases on J, and the germline ends lie 1 base apart. The CDR3, from cysteine to phenylalanine, totals 11 residues. The retained sequence is limited to the CDR3, 33 bases, with the frame set at the first base.